These 21 T cell receptor beta chains were sequenced from one sample in a study of beta chain features in type 1 diabetes. The entirety of the isolated RNA underwent reverse transcription, so expressed TCRB transcripts were sequenced. Profiling relied on immunoSEQ multiplex PCR, and the TCRdb table lists in-frame clones only, not all of them. The data show about 240,000 clones, with around 26% seen just once and 4% held by the top ten. Sequencing used central memory CD4+ T cells from blood. All receptors come from a man aged 30-40 years in good health.

The chain joins TRBV5-8 to TRBJ1-2; 7 bases line up with TRBD1. Losses at the gene ends were 0 bases for V and 4 bases for J; bases not matched to a gene: 0. This CDR3 contains 13 residues. Germline V gene lookup returns CDR1 SGHTS and CDR2 YDEGEE. DNA for the CDR3: TGTGCCAGCAGCTTGGACAGGGGCTATGGCTACACCTTC. Translation: CASSLDRGYGYTF. The whole variable domain, remainder taken from reference TRBV5-8 and TRBJ1-2, is EAGVTQSPTHLIKTRGQQATLRCSPISGHTSVYWYQQALGLGLQFLLWYDEGEERNRGNFPPRFSGRQFPNYSSELNVNALELEDSALYLCASSLDRGYGYTFGSGTRLTVV.

This clone was counted a few times. The CDR3 is CASSPSTAYQPQHF. The DNA of the CDR3 is TGTGCCAGCAGCCCATCGACAGCCTATCAGCCCCAGCATTTT. J is TRBJ1-5 and V is TRBV5-6, with D maybe TRBD1 (5 bases). Per germline, CDR1 SGHDT and CDR2 YYEEEE. Trimming cost V 4 bases and J 5 bases, with 13 bases left between them. This CDR3 has 14 amino acids.

This clone was counted only a few times. This rearrangement joins TRBV2 to TRBJ1-1; D uncertain. Germline loops: CDR1 SNHLY, CDR2 FYNNEI. Trimming stripped 5 bases from V and 7 bases from J, with 8 bases between. The CDR3 extends over 11 amino acids. The CDR3 region has the DNA TGTGCCAGCAGTTATATGAATGAAGCTTTCTTT. The encoded protein is CASSYMNEAFF.

This clone was picked up many times. The chain uses TRBV2 and TRBJ2-3; D is possibly TRBD1 (5 bases). The CDR3 is 14 amino acids. The V and J ends lost 8 bases and 0 bases respectively, with 12 bases between them. Germline V gene data show CDR1 as SNHLY and CDR2 as FYNNEI. The CDR3 DNA reads as TGTGCCAGCCAGAACAGGTTAAGCACAGATACGCAGTATTTT. Translated: CASQNRLSTDTQYF.

In its sample, this clone was seen a few times. Other nucleotide sequences in the sample specify the same CDR3. V and J are TRBV12-5 and TRBJ2-5; D call uncertain. Per germline, CDR1 LGHNT and CDR2 FRNRAP. Trimming left V 6 bases short and J 1 base short, with 15 bases between. This CDR3 spans 15 amino acids. CDR3 sequence: CASGSAVGPQETQYF. The CDR3 nucleotides read TGTGCTAGTGGGTCCGCTGTAGGACCCCAAGAGACCCAGTACTTC.

This clone was counted ten times or more. The CDR3 DNA reads as TGTGCCAGCTCAATACTAGCGGGAGGTGAAAATGAGCAGTTCTTC. Protein: CASSILAGGENEQFF. The chain combines TRBV18 with TRBJ2-1, with 12 bases matching TRBD2. The germline V gene has CDR1 KGHSH and CDR2 LQKENI. The ends lost 5 bases at V and 7 bases at J; junction bases unmatched: 6. This CDR3 region has 15 residues.

This clone was counted between two and nine times. V and J are TRBV7-2 and TRBJ2-5; D is undetermined. The germline V and J ends were trimmed by 5 bases and 5 bases, with 9 bases remaining between them. The germline V gene has CDR1 SGHTA and CDR2 FQGNSA. The length of the CDR3 is 12 residues. The CDR3 DNA reads as TGTGCCAGCAGCACTGCCCGGGAGACCCAGTACTTC. Translation gives CASSTARETQYF.

J is TRBJ2-7 and V is TRBV5-6; D unclear. Trimming cost V 4 bases and J 1 base, with 15 bases left between them. Per germline, CDR1 SGHDT and CDR2 YYEEEE. This CDR3 comprises 15 residues. CDR3: CASSPRLVSSYEQYF. CDR3 nucleotide sequence: TGTGCCAGCAGCCCAAGATTGGTTAGTTCCTACGAGCAGTACTTC. Variable domain in full (rest from reference TRBV5-6 and TRBJ2-7): DAGVTQSPTHLIKTRGQQVTLRCSPKSGHDTVSWYQQALGQGPQFIFQYYEEEERQRGNFPDRFSGHQFPNYSSELNVNALLLGDSALYLCASSPRLVSSYEQYFGPGTRLTVT.

The rearrangement links TRBV7-9 to TRBJ1-5, with D hard to call. CDR1 is SEHNR, CDR2 FQNEAQ, per germline (reference sequence). The V end lost 5 bases, the J end lost 0 bases, and 11 bases lay between the germline ends. The CDR3 runs to 15 residues. CDR3 in amino acids: CASSPMGISNQPQHF. Here the CDR3 DNA reads TGTGCCAGCAGCCCGATGGGTATTAGCAATCAGCCCCAGCATTTT.

This chain joins TRBV15 and TRBJ2-7; D might be TRBD1 (5 bases). The CDR3 is 13 residues long. The V gene lost 3 bases and the J gene lost 3 bases, with 9 bases spanning the gap. Germline assignment: CDR1 LNHNV and CDR2 YYDKDF (reference sequence). The CDR3 DNA is TGTGCCACCAGCAGGGACACTCTCTACGAGCAGTACTTC. This codes for CATSRDTLYEQYF.

This clone showed up just a few times. The chain couples TRBV21-1 to TRBJ2-3; TRBD2, the D gene given by the table, was not confirmed from the DNA. TRBV21-1 is a pseudogene. This CDR3 contains 14 residues. As DNA, the CDR3 is TGTGCCAGCAGCAAAGGTAGTAGCACAGATACGCAGTATTTT. It encodes CASSKGSSTDTQYF.

The CDR3 coding sequence is TGCGCCAGCAGCTTGGGGACAGGGGAAGGCCAGTACTTC. This gives the protein CASSLGTGEGQYF. This chain connects TRBV5-1 to TRBJ2-5, with 9 positions matching TRBD1. V trimming: 0 bases; J trimming: 10 bases; junction bases outside the gene matches: 4. This CDR3 comprises 13 residues. Germline CDR1 is SGHRS and CDR2 is YFSETQ.

This sequence joins TRBV5-1 and TRBJ2-1, with unresolved D. Between the trimmed V and J ends, which lost 5 bases and 8 bases, there was a span of 17 bases. The CDR3 extends over 14 amino acids. Germline-derived CDR1 and CDR2 are SGHRS and YFSETQ. The CDR3 DNA follows: TGCGCCAGCAGACTCGCGGCCGCTGTCTATGAGCAGTTCTTC. This translates into CASRLAAAVYEQFF.

V is TRBV7-9 and J is TRBJ2-7, with 9 bases lining up with TRBD1. Germline lookup yields CDR1 SEHNR and CDR2 FQNEAQ (reference sequence). After removal of 4 bases from V and 4 bases from J, the junction contained 5 bases not matched to a gene. The CDR3 totals 14 residues. CDR3 sequence (DNA): TGTGCCAGCAGCTCTGACAGGGGGGTTTACGAGCAGTACTTC. Its translation: CASSSDRGVYEQYF.

The chain has TRBV7-2 and TRBJ2-3; 7 bases fit TRBD2. Germline V lookup: CDR1 SGHTA, CDR2 FQGNSA. V shed 5 bases and J 8 bases; nucleotides not matched to a gene: 13. CDR3 length: 15 residues. In DNA form, the CDR3 reads TGTGCCAGCAGCCCAGTGCTTCTAGCGGCTCCTACGCAGTATTTT. Translated, it gives CASSPVLLAAPTQYF.

At least ten counts were recorded for this clone. Different DNA sequences within this sample yield the same CDR3. This rearrangement joins TRBV7-2 to TRBJ2-5; unclear D gene. Germline CDR1 is SGHTA and CDR2 is FQGNSA. V was pared by 2 bases and J by 4 bases, with 8 bases between. The CDR3 is 13 residues long. The CDR3, as DNA: TGTGCCAGCAGCTTATCATTAGGAGAGACCCAGTACTTC. It yields the protein CASSLSLGETQYF. The complete variable domain, with remaining parts taken from reference TRBV7-2 and TRBJ2-5, reads GAGVSQSPSNKVTEKGKDVELRCDPISGHTALYWYRQSLGQGLEFLIYFQGNSAPDKSGLPSDRFSAERTGGSVSTLTIQRTQQEDSAVYLCASSLSLGETQYFGPGTRLLVL.

V gene TRBV4-3 combines with J gene TRBJ2-1; weak D call: TRBD2 (5 bases). With 2 bases removed from V and 2 bases from J, the gap between germline ends came to 22 bases. This CDR3 is built from 19 residues. Germline V gives CDR1 LGHNA, CDR2 YSLEER. The chain's CDR3 is CASSQKRSQAGRTYNEQFF. CDR3 coding DNA: TGCGCCAGCAGCCAAAAGCGGAGCCAGGCGGGCAGAACCTACAATGAGCAGTTCTTC.

This chain connects TRBV28 to TRBJ2-7; D is ambiguous. Germline CDR1 is MDHEN and CDR2 is SYDVKM. Trimming stripped 6 bases from V and 4 bases from J, with 7 bases between. This CDR3 contains 11 residues. CDR3 sequence (DNA): TGTGCCAGCAGGTACGCTTACGAGCAGTACTTC. Its translation: CASRYAYEQYF.

This clone was found a few times. The genes are TRBV29-1 and TRBJ1-3, with a possible D match to TRBD1 (6 bases). CDR3 length: 13 amino acids. Germline values: CDR1 SQVTM, CDR2 ANQGSEA. V lost 8 bases to trimming and J lost 0 bases, with 11 bases between them. For the CDR3, the DNA is TGCAGCTCAGAACAGGGCTCTGGAAACACCATATATTTT. Its translation: CSSEQGSGNTIYF.

This clone was detected only a few times. The V and J genes are TRBV2 and TRBJ2-7, with TRBD1 matching 7 bases. J lost 4 bases, V lost 3 bases, and 3 bases had no gene match. This CDR3 is built from 13 residues. Germline V gene lookup returns CDR1 SNHLY and CDR2 FYNNEI. CDR3 bases: TGTGCCAGCAGTGAGAGGGGGCTGTACGAGCAGTACTTC. Its translation: CASSERGLYEQYF.

Comment on this clone: This same CDR3 is encoded by further DNA sequences in the sample. This chain links TRBV28 with TRBJ1-5, with TRBD1 matching 7 bases. Germline CDR1 reads MDHEN; CDR2 reads SYDVKM. The V and J ends lost 5 bases and 3 bases, in that order; junction bases with no gene match: 4. This CDR3 has 14 residues. The CDR3 spells CASSLQGNNQPQHF. The DNA for the CDR3 is TGTGCCAGCAGTCTACAGGGGAACAATCAGCCCCAGCATTTT.